This TCR beta chain originates from a study of long-term antiretroviral therapy in people with HIV. The CDR3 is 14 amino acids. The junction had 6 bases not matched to a gene; V was cut back by 4 bases and J by 8 bases. The germline V gene encodes CDR1 GTSNPN and CDR2 SVGIG (reference sequence). Run at survey level, the immunoSEQ assay was version v3.0. Produced via immunoSEQ multiplex PCR; TCRdb's table is partial and in-frame only. The sample consists of approximately 25,000 clones, around 79% of them appearing once. The chain carries TRBV30 and TRBJ2-1, with TRBD1 identical over 12 bases. Sequencing was performed on unsorted PBMCs, taken 2.1 years after starting antiretroviral therapy. This receptor was obtained from a man aged 25 to 45 with HIV. For the CDR3, the DNA is TGTGCCTGGAACTGGGGACAGGGGGCTGATGAGCAGTTCTTC. It translates to CAWNWGQGADEQFF. The entire variable domain, with the rest obtained from reference TRBV30 and TRBJ2-1, is as follows: SQTIHQWPATLVQPVGSPLSLECTVEGTSNPNLYWYRQAAGRGLQLLFYSVGIGQISSEVPQNLSASRPQDRQFILSSKKLLLSDSGFYLCAWNWGQGADEQFFGPGTRLTVL.